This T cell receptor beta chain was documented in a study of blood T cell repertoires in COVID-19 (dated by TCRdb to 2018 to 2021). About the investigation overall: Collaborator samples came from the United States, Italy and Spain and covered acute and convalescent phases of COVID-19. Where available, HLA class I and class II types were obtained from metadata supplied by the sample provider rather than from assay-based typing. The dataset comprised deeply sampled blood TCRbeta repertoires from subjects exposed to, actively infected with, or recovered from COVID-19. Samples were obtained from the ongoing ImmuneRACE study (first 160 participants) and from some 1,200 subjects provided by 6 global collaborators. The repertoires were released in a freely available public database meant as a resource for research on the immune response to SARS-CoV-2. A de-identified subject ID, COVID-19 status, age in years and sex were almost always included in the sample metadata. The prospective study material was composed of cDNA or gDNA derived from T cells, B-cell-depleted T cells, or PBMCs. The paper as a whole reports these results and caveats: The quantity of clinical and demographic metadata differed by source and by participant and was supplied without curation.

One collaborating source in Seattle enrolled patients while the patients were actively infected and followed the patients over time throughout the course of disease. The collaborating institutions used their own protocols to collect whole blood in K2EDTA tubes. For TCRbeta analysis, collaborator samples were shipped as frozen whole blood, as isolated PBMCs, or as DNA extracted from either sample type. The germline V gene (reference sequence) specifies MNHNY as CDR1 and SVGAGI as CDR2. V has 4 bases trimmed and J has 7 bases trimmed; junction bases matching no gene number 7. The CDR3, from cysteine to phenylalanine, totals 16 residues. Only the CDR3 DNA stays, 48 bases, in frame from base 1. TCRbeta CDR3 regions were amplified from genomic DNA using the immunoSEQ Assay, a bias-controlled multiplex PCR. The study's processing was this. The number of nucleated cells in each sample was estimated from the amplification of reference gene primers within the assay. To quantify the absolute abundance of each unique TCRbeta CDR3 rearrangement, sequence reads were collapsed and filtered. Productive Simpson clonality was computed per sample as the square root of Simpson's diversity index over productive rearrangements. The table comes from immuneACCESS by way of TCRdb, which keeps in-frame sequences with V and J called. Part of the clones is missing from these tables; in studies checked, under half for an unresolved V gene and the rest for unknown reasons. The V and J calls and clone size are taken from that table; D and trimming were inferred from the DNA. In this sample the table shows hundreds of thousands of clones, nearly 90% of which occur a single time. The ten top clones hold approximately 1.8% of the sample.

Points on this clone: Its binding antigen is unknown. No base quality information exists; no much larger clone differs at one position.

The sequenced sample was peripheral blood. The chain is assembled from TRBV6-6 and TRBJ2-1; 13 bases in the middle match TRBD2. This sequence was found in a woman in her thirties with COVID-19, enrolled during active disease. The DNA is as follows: TGTGCCAGCAGTTTTCCCACTAGCGGGGGGGTAAATGAGCAGTTCTTC. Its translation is CASSFPTSGGVNEQFF.